These T cell receptor beta chains were read from a single sample in a study of PD-1 blockade in classical Hodgkin lymphoma. TCRdb's copy holds only in-frame clones and misses some; the assay was immunoSEQ multiplex PCR. The table lists 7,000 or so clones, about 77% of them singletons. The sample in question was CD4+ T cells from blood, obtained at baseline. The source is a human donor with classical Hodgkin lymphoma. Each CDR3 is given with its conserved first and last residue. The D gene is left open where the match is weak. Rows give clone size only sometimes, using once, few, many, or a class for an expanded clone.

D	size	V	J	DNA	CDR3
TRBD1	-	TRBV4-1	TRBJ1-1	TGCGCCAGCAGCCAAGGACCGGGACAGGGATCTTTCTTT	CASSQGPGQGSFF
-	-	TRBV10-3	TRBJ1-1	TGTGCCATCAGTGAGTCGGGGCAGTACACTGAAGCTTTCTTT	CAISESGQYTEAFF
TRBD1	-	TRBV7-9	TRBJ2-7	TGTGCCAGCAGCTTAACAGGGGGTATCGAGCAGTACTTC	CASSLTGGIEQYF
-	-	TRBV10-1	TRBJ2-1	TGCGCCAGCAGTGAAGGGGGGGCCGGCTCCTACAATGAGCAGTTCTTC	CASSEGGAGSYNEQFF
-	-	TRBV6-1	TRBJ2-2	TGTGCCACCCTTGTCGTAATCTCCGGGGAGCTGTTTTTT	CATLVVISGELFF
TRBD1	once	TRBV28	TRBJ1-2	TGTGCCAGCAGCACTTGGACAGGGGGATCTGTTTCCTACTTTGGCTACACCTTC	CASSTWTGGSVSYFGYTF
-	-	TRBV14	TRBJ2-7	TGTGCCAGCAGCCAAATGGTGAGCGGAACGCACTCCTACGAGCAGTACTTC	CASSQMVSGTHSYEQYF
-	-	TRBV10-2	TRBJ2-7	TGCGCCAGCAGTGCCCCCTACGAGCAGTACTTC	CASSAPYEQYF
-	-	TRBV2	TRBJ1-1	TGTGCCAGCAGTTCAGGGCTGGAGACTGAAGCTTTCTTT	CASSSGLETEAFF
-	-	TRBV27	TRBJ2-3	TGTGCCAGCAGTTGGAGGTTTACGCAGTATTTT	CASSWRFTQYF
-	-	TRBV5-1	TRBJ2-1	TGCGCCAGCAGCTCCAGCAGGGTCCGCAATGAGCAGTTCTTC	CASSSSRVRNEQFF
-	-	TRBV2	TRBJ2-5	TGTGCCAGCGGGAGAGAGGTTGAGACCCAGTACTTC	CASGREVETQYF
-	-	TRBV6-1	TRBJ1-5	TGTGCCAGCAGTGGACTCAGGTTTGAGCAGCCCCAGCATTTT	CASSGLRFEQPQHF
TRBD1	-	TRBV6-6	TRBJ1-4	TGTGCCAGCAGTTACGACAGGGGGAGCGTTAATGAAAAACTGTTTTTT	CASSYDRGSVNEKLFF
TRBD2	-	TRBV5-5	TRBJ2-4	TGTGCCAGCAGCTTTGGTTGGGCGGGAGTAGTTGACATTCAGTACTTC	CASSFGWAGVVDIQYF
TRBD1	-	TRBV15	TRBJ2-6	TGTGCCACCAGCAGAAGGGCTCCGGGACAGGGGACCTCTGGGGCCAACGTCCTGACTTTC	CATSRRAPGQGTSGANVLTF
-	-	TRBV6-6	TRBJ1-1	TGTGCCAGCAGTTTGTGGAGGGACACTGAAGCTTTCTTT	CASSLWRDTEAFF
-	-	TRBV29-1	TRBJ2-3	TGCAGCGTTGAAAGGGCCGGGATCACAGATACGCAGTATTTT	CSVERAGITDTQYF
-	-	TRBV2	TRBJ1-4	TGTGCCAGCACTACTCAGGGTCTAGGTGAAAAACTGTTTTTT	CASTTQGLGEKLFF
TRBD2	-	TRBV28	TRBJ2-7	TGTGCCAGCAGAAAGACCGGGGGGGGGCAGTACTTC	CASRKTGGGQYF
TRBD1	once	TRBV6-5	TRBJ1-2	TGTGCCAGCAGTTACTCCGACAGGGTTTCCGATGGCTACACCTTC	CASSYSDRVSDGYTF
TRBD1	few	TRBV7-9	TRBJ1-6	TGTGCCAGCAGCTCCGGCCCGTCGGCGGGACAGACTAATTCACCCCTCCACTTT	CASSSGPSAGQTNSPLHF
-	-	TRBV6-1	TRBJ2-5	TGTGCCAGCAGTGAATGGACCCAGTACTTC	CASSEWTQYF
TRBD1	-	TRBV6-5	TRBJ2-7	TGTGCCAGCAGTTACTCGATTGAGGGGGCAAGGGGCGAGCAGTACTTC	CASSYSIEGARGEQYF
-	-	TRBV10-3	TRBJ1-1	TGTGCCATCAGTGAGTTTACTGAAGCTTTCTTT	CAISEFTEAFF
-	-	TRBV18	TRBJ1-1	TGTGCCAGCTCACCACTTTCTGGGACTGAAGCTTTCTTT	CASSPLSGTEAFF
-	-	TRBV30	TRBJ1-2	TGTGCCTGGAGTACGAGAGTCGGCTACACCTTC	CAWSTRVGYTF
-	-	TRBV6-5	TRBJ2-2	TGTGCCAGCAGTTACTCAGGCGCTCTCCCCGGGGAGCTGTTTTTT	CASSYSGALPGELFF
TRBD1	-	TRBV13	TRBJ1-1	TGTGCCAGCAGCCCGGGACAGGGGGGACTCGTAGCTTTCTTT	CASSPGQGGLVAFF
-	-	TRBV18	TRBJ1-5	TGTGCCAGCTCACCCCGGACGGATAGCAATCAGCCCCAGCATTTT	CASSPRTDSNQPQHF
-	-	TRBV5-1	TRBJ2-1	TGCGCCAGCAGCCCGGGACGGATGTACAATGAGCAGTTCTTC	CASSPGRMYNEQFF
TRBD1	-	TRBV5-4	TRBJ2-7	TGTGCCAGCAGCCCGAGGGGGCTGTCCTACGAGCAGTACTTC	CASSPRGLSYEQYF
TRBD2	-	TRBV7-9	TRBJ2-5	TGTGCCAGCAGCTTAGTTTTAGCGGGAGCAGAGACCCAGTACTTC	CASSLVLAGAETQYF
TRBD2	-	TRBV19	TRBJ2-3	TGTGCCAGTAGTGTCGCTGGTAGCGGGGGCAGCACAGATACGCAGTATTTT	CASSVAGSGGSTDTQYF
TRBD2	-	TRBV10-3	TRBJ2-1	TGTGCCATCAGTGAGTCGGGGGATAGCGGGAGTGCTGACTACAATGAGCAGTTCTTC	CAISESGDSGSADYNEQFF
TRBD2	-	TRBV5-4	TRBJ2-7	TGTGCCAGCAGCCTAGGGACTAGCGGGTACTACGAGCAGTACTTC	CASSLGTSGYYEQYF
-	-	TRBV25-1	TRBJ2-5	TGTGCCAGCAGTGACCCGCTTGAGACCCAGTACTTC	CASSDPLETQYF
-	-	TRBV6-1	TRBJ2-3	TGTGCCAGCAGTGAAGCGTTTCTTCAGGGGAGTTGGTACATAGATACGCAGTATTTT	CASSEAFLQGSWYIDTQYF
TRBD1	-	TRBV18	TRBJ2-2	TGTGCCAGCTCAAGGGGACAGTCTACCGGGGAGCTGTTTTTT	CASSRGQSTGELFF
-	-	TRBV6-5	TRBJ2-1	TGTGCCAGCAGTTACACGGATTACTACAATGAGCAGTTCTTC	CASSYTDYYNEQFF
TRBD2	-	TRBV7-2	TRBJ2-1	TGTGCCAGCAGCTTAGTGGCTAGCGGGAGGGGCGAGCAGTTCTTC	CASSLVASGRGEQFF
-	-	TRBV9	TRBJ2-3	TGTGCCAGCAGCGTAGTAGCGGGACAGATAGCAGATACGCAGTATTTT	CASSVVAGQIADTQYF
-	-	TRBV21-1	TRBJ1-2	TGTGCCAGCAGCAAAGAGGTCGGGGGCCTAAACTATGGCTACACCTTC	CASSKEVGGLNYGYTF
-	-	TRBV4-1	TRBJ1-6	TGCGCCAGCAGCCATCCGACCGGTCTGGACGATTCACCCCTCCACTTT	CASSHPTGLDDSPLHF
-	-	TRBV15	TRBJ2-1	TGTGCCACCAGCAGCTCCCTTTCCTACAATGAGCAGTTCTTC	CATSSSLSYNEQFF
-	-	TRBV18	TRBJ2-7	TGTGCCAGCTCACCCCGGTACGGCGAGCAGTACTTC	CASSPRYGEQYF
-	-	TRBV10-3	TRBJ1-2	TGTGCCATCAGTGACGGGGATCGGTATGGCTACACCTTC	CAISDGDRYGYTF